The 29 T cell receptor beta chains below all came from one sample that was sequenced in a study of shared clonotypes between healthy human individuals. Produced via immunoSEQ multiplex PCR; TCRdb's table is partial and in-frame only. The profile shows some 2.3 million clones, 90% to 95% of them singletons. The material sequenced was naive CD4+ T cells from PBMCs. Described subset: CD45RA+ positively selected. The origin of the receptors is a man between 18 and 35 years old in good health. Some clones in this sample may be carry-over from other donors' samples.

V usage is TRBV11-3 and J usage is TRBJ2-1; D is unclear. The CDR3 length is 15 residues. The germline gives CDR1 SGHNT, CDR2 YENEEA. V lost 4 bases and J 1 base, leaving 11 bases between the germline ends. The CDR3 sequence: CASSSQTKSYNEQFF. CDR3 DNA: TGTGCCAGCAGCTCCCAGACGAAGTCCTACAATGAGCAGTTCTTC.

In this sample, this clone turned up once. The rearrangement links TRBV5-4 to TRBJ2-1; 11 bases map to TRBD2. There are 18 residues in the CDR3. Trimming at V came to 4 bases and at J to 3 bases, leaving 12 bases not matched to a gene. Germline V gives CDR1 SGHNT, CDR2 YYREEE (reference sequence). For the CDR3, the DNA is TGTGCCAGCAGCGGATTCAAGCCGGGACTAGCGGACTACAATGAGCAGTTCTTC. Residues: CASSGFKPGLADYNEQFF.

The chain joins TRBV9 to TRBJ1-5; the D is unclear. V was cut by 2 bases and J by 5 bases, with 11 bases left in between. The length of the CDR3 is 14 residues. Germline lookup yields CDR1 SGDLS and CDR2 YYNGEE. Here the CDR3 reads CASSVDTRHQPQHF. In DNA, the CDR3 is TGTGCCAGCAGCGTCGACACCAGGCATCAGCCCCAGCATTTT.

V and J are TRBV18 and TRBJ1-1; TRBD1 matches 7 bases. Trimming cost V 4 bases and J 7 bases; bases outside gene matches: 6. This CDR3 region has 13 residues. Germline CDR1 reads KGHSH; CDR2 reads LQKENI. Here the CDR3 reads CASSQVRQGEAFF. The CDR3 DNA sequence: TGTGCCAGCTCACAGGTCCGACAGGGTGAAGCTTTCTTT.

The rearrangement joins TRBV11-2 to TRBJ1-1; 8 bases fit TRBD1. This CDR3 has 17 amino acids. Germline V lookup: CDR1 SGHAT, CDR2 FQNNGV. V shed 5 bases and J 3 bases; nucleotides not matched to a gene: 14. CDR3 in amino acids: CASSVRRMIQGDTEAFF. The CDR3 DNA reads TGTGCCAGCAGCGTTCGCAGGATGATACAGGGGGACACTGAAGCTTTCTTT.

This clone was detected only once. The chain couples TRBV19 to TRBJ1-2, with TRBD1 matching 8 bases. V lost 10 bases to trimming and J lost 0 bases; unmatched junction nucleotides: 10. Germline V CDR1 and CDR2: LNHDA, SQIVND (reference sequence). The CDR3 contains 15 residues. CDR3 sequence: CATGTGSSPNYGYTF. The CDR3 bases are TGTGCCACCGGGACAGGCTCAAGCCCTAACTATGGCTACACCTTC.

This rearrangement joins TRBV25-1 to TRBJ2-2; no definite D call. CDR3 length: 15 residues. CDR1 is MGHDK and CDR2 is SYGVNS in the germline V gene. V was cut by 3 bases and J by 0 bases, with 8 bases left in between. In DNA form, the CDR3 reads TGTGCCAGCAGTGATGCGATTTCGAACACCGGGGAGCTGTTTTTT. This gives the protein CASSDAISNTGELFF. Combining the CDR3 with reference TRBV25-1 and TRBJ2-2 gives the whole variable domain EADIYQTPRYLVIGTGKKITLECSQTMGHDKMYWYQQDPGMELHLIHYSYGVNSTEKGDLSSESTVSRIRTEHFPLTLESARPSHTSQYLCASSDAISNTGELFFGEGSRLTVL.

J is TRBJ2-4 and V is TRBV6-5; 8 positions agree with TRBD1. Germline assignment: CDR1 MNHEY and CDR2 SVGAGI. This CDR3 is built from 13 residues. Trimming took 6 bases from V and 7 from J; bases not matched to a gene: 5. CDR3 nucleotide sequence: TGTGCCAGCAGATCGGACAGGGCGAACATTCAGTACTTC. It encodes CASRSDRANIQYF.

Turning to this clone: Additional DNA sequences in this sample encode the identical CDR3. This rearrangement joins TRBV5-1 to TRBJ2-5; D unresolved. Germline CDR1 is SGHRS and CDR2 is YFSETQ. Trimming removed 0 bases from V and 2 bases from J, with 8 bases in between. This CDR3 contains 14 residues. The CDR3 DNA sequence: TGCGCCAGCAGCTTGGGGCCGCAACAAGAGACCCAGTACTTC. Protein sequence: CASSLGPQQETQYF.

CDR3: CASSPGSGAEAFF. DNA for the CDR3: TGTGCCAGCTCACCCGGGTCGGGGGCTGAAGCTTTCTTT. The V gene is TRBV18, the J gene TRBJ1-1, with a possible D match to TRBD1 (5 bases). Trimming took 3 bases from V and 6 from J, leaving 11 bases between them. The CDR3 length is 13 residues. Per germline, CDR1 KGHSH and CDR2 LQKENI.

Note on this clone: The identical CDR3 is also encoded by other nucleotide sequences in the sample. V gene TRBV19 combines with J gene TRBJ1-5; unclear D gene. V was shortened by 6 bases and J by 1 base, with 7 bases between the two germline ends. Germline loops: CDR1 LNHDA, CDR2 SQIVND (reference sequence). The CDR3 runs to 13 residues. CDR3 sequence (DNA): TGTGCCAGTAGAAGAGGGAGCAATCAGCCCCAGCATTTT. Protein product: CASRRGSNQPQHF.

The V call is TRBV7-2, the J call TRBJ1-3; 7 positions match TRBD1. The CDR3 totals 15 residues. Trimming took 5 bases from V and 4 from J; bases not matched to a gene: 8. The germline V gene has CDR1 SGHTA and CDR2 FQGNSA. CDR3 residues: CASSPRDRRGNTIYF. DNA of the CDR3: TGTGCCAGCAGCCCCCGGGACAGAAGAGGAAACACCATATATTTT.

This chain joins TRBV7-2 and TRBJ2-1; possibly TRBD2 for D (6 bases). V lost 4 bases and J 8 bases, leaving 18 bases between the germline ends. The germline V gene has CDR1 SGHTA and CDR2 FQGNSA. The CDR3 has 15 residues. The CDR3 bases are TGTGCCAGCAGCTGGCCGGGACTCTCAACCGATGAGCAGTTCTTC. Translation gives CASSWPGLSTDEQFF.

Remarks on this clone: Other DNA variants within this sample encode the same CDR3. This sequence joins TRBV11-2 and TRBJ1-2; possibly TRBD1 for D (6 bases). This CDR3 comprises 13 residues. The V end was cut by 1 base, the J end by 4 bases, with 7 bases between. Germline CDR1 is SGHAT and CDR2 is FQNNGV. The CDR3 spells CASSLAGAYGYTF. Here the CDR3 DNA reads TGTGCCAGCAGCTTAGCAGGGGCCTATGGCTACACCTTC.

V gene TRBV7-2 combines with J gene TRBJ2-3; 8 nucleotides align to TRBD2. This CDR3 is 15 amino acids long. V shed 2 bases, J shed 4 bases, and the junction held 5 bases outside the gene matches. Germline V gene sequence: CDR1 SGHTA, CDR2 FQGNSA. CDR3 coding DNA: TGTGCCAGCAGCTTAATAGCGGGGAGAGCAGATACGCAGTATTTT. The encoded protein is CASSLIAGRADTQYF.

The rearrangement joins TRBV7-2 to TRBJ2-1, with D hard to call. Germline CDR1 and CDR2: SGHTA and FQGNSA. The CDR3 has 14 residues. The V end was cut by 6 bases, the J end by 4 bases, with 13 bases between. The CDR3 region has the DNA TGTGCCAGCAGTCGCACCCACCCGTACAATGAGCAGTTCTTC. As protein: CASSRTHPYNEQFF.

This clone showed up just once. This chain joins TRBV4-2 and TRBJ2-5; D gene unclear. The germline gives CDR1 LGHNA, CDR2 YNFKEQ. Trimming took 0 bases from V and 5 from J, leaving 10 bases between them. CDR3 length: 14 residues. For the CDR3, the DNA is TGTGCCAGCAGCCAAGATCGTAACGGGGAGACCCAGTACTTC. Its translation is CASSQDRNGETQYF.

This clone was seen only once. The J gene is TRBJ2-3, the V gene TRBV4-1, with TRBD2 identical over 7 bases. CDR3 length: 17 residues. Germline CDR1 MGHRA, CDR2 YSYEKL. V gave up 1 base and J gave up 1 base; unmatched junction bases: 8. The CDR3 nucleotides are TGCGCCAGCAGCCAAGTGGAGAGGACTAGTCGCACAGATACGCAGTATTTT. Its translation is CASSQVERTSRTDTQYF.

This clone was recorded only once. The chain has TRBV5-6 and TRBJ1-5; D is possibly TRBD1 (6 bases). Germline V gene data show CDR1 as SGHDT and CDR2 as YYEEEE. V was trimmed by 2 bases and J by 2 bases, leaving 14 bases between them. The CDR3 runs to 16 residues. The CDR3 is CASSLSQGSGNQPQHF. The CDR3 nucleotides read TGTGCCAGCAGCTTATCACAGGGATCAGGCAATCAGCCCCAGCATTTT. Filled out from reference TRBV5-6 and TRBJ1-5, the complete variable domain reads DAGVTQSPTHLIKTRGQQVTLRCSPKSGHDTVSWYQQALGQGPQFIFQYYEEEERQRGNFPDRFSGHQFPNYSSELNVNALLLGDSALYLCASSLSQGSGNQPQHFGDGTRLSIL.

The table lists this clone with a count of one. This chain uses TRBV4-1 with TRBJ2-1, with D unresolved. Germline V lookup: CDR1 MGHRA, CDR2 YSYEKL. The length of the CDR3 is 13 residues. Trimming removed 2 bases from V and 8 bases from J, with 10 bases in between. The CDR3 here is CASSQPLGDEQFF. The CDR3 region has the DNA TGCGCCAGCAGCCAACCCCTGGGCGATGAGCAGTTCTTC.

This chain links TRBV6-1 with TRBJ2-7, with D unresolved. The CDR3 runs to 14 residues. V was pared by 1 base and J by 4 bases, with 11 bases between. CDR1 and CDR2 (germline): MNHNS, SASEGT. The CDR3, as DNA: TGTGCCAGCAGTGAAGTCGTAGGGTTTTACGAGCAGTACTTC. Translating gives CASSEVVGFYEQYF.

A remark on this clone: Other DNA sequences in the same sample also yield this CDR3. V usage is TRBV27 and J usage is TRBJ1-1, with D maybe TRBD1 (5 bases). The CDR3 covers 13 residues. The germline V gene has CDR1 MNHEY and CDR2 SMNVEV (reference sequence). Trimming stripped 3 bases from V and 1 base from J, with 6 bases between. In DNA form, the CDR3 reads TGTGCCAGCAGTTTGAGGGGGAACACTGAAGCTTTCTTT. Amino acids: CASSLRGNTEAFF.

This clone occurred once. This chain joins TRBV5-6 and TRBJ2-7, with TRBD1 as a possible D gene (6 bases). There are 15 residues in the CDR3. CDR1 and CDR2 from the germline V gene are SGHDT and YYEEEE. The V and J ends lost 4 bases and 4 bases respectively, with 18 bases between them. The CDR3 DNA sequence: TGTGCCAGCAGCCCCACCCGGACAGATGCTTACGAGCAGTACTTC. It codes for CASSPTRTDAYEQYF.

CDR3 in amino acids: CASSPLGGGDNEQFF. CDR3 in DNA: TGTGCCAGCTCACCACTGGGCGGGGGGGACAATGAGCAGTTCTTC. The chain has TRBV18 and TRBJ2-1, with TRBD2 matching over 9 bases. Germline V gives CDR1 KGHSH, CDR2 LQKENI. V lost 1 base, J lost 5 bases, and 3 bases stayed unmatched. The length of the CDR3 is 15 residues.

This chain uses TRBV30 with TRBJ1-2; the D gene is possibly TRBD1 (5 bases). The V and J ends lost 0 bases and 12 bases respectively, with 14 bases between them. The CDR3 consists of 12 residues. Germline CDR1 reads GTSNPN; CDR2 reads SVGIG (reference sequence). CDR3 sequence (DNA): TGTGCCTGGAGTGTTATTCTCGGGGCGAACACCTTC. It encodes CAWSVILGANTF.

This CDR3 reads CASSEARSATQYF. Written as DNA, the CDR3 is TGTGCCAGCAGTGAAGCGCGGTCCGCGACCCAGTACTTC. V usage is TRBV2 and J usage is TRBJ2-5, with no clear D. This CDR3 region has 13 residues. The germline CDR1 and CDR2 sequences are SNHLY and FYNNEI. The V and J ends lost 0 bases and 7 bases respectively, with 9 bases between them.

The genes are TRBV18 and TRBJ1-4, with D uncertain. The CDR3 has 16 residues. The V end lost 6 bases, the J end lost 0 bases, and 14 bases lay between the germline ends. CDR1 is KGHSH and CDR2 is LQKENI in the germline V gene. The CDR3: CASSRAHAATNEKLFF. The CDR3 DNA follows: TGTGCCAGCTCCCGAGCACACGCTGCAACTAATGAAAAACTGTTTTTT.

The chain combines TRBV9 with TRBJ2-3; D unresolved. Germline CDR1 reads SGDLS; CDR2 reads YYNGEE. CDR3 length equals 16 residues. The V and J ends lost 2 bases and 2 bases respectively, with 15 bases between them. This CDR3 reads CASSVGGLIDTDTQYF. DNA for the CDR3: TGTGCCAGCAGCGTCGGTGGATTGATAGACACAGATACGCAGTATTTT.

The V and J genes are TRBV9 and TRBJ1-2, with TRBD1 as a possible D gene (6 bases). The germline V gene has CDR1 SGDLS and CDR2 YYNGEE. Trimming stripped 0 bases from V and 4 bases from J, with 13 bases between. This CDR3 is built from 15 residues. The CDR3: CASSVDLLGGYGYTF. The CDR3 DNA reads as TGTGCCAGCAGCGTAGACCTTTTAGGGGGCTATGGCTACACCTTC.